This TCR beta chain emerged from a study of blood T cell repertoires in acute mononucleosis. The germline CDR1 and CDR2 sequences are MNHEY and SMNVEV (reference sequence). CDR3 length: 13 amino acids. Produced via immunoSEQ multiplex PCR; TCRdb's table is partial and in-frame only. Here the sample spans 2,000 to 2,500 clones, 29% being singletons. Time point meaning: acute infectious mononucleosis, at clinical presentation within 2 weeks of symptom onset (visit 1). Of note for this clone: At one boundary the junction diverges from the germline segment, which might be a read error.

The sample here was EBV YVL epitope tetramer+ CD8+ T cells sorted from PBMCs, taken during acute infectious mononucleosis. Described subset: CD8 T cells binding a tetramer with EBV BRLF1 109-117 peptide (YVL-BR). The origin of this receptor is a woman aged 18-29 years with infectious mononucleosis caused by EBV. The rearrangement uses TRBV27 and TRBJ2-3, with a tentative D call TRBD2 (5 bases). CDR3 sequence (DNA): TGTGCCACCAGTGATACCCTAGCTTTTACGCAGTATTTT. Its protein is CATSDTLAFTQYF.